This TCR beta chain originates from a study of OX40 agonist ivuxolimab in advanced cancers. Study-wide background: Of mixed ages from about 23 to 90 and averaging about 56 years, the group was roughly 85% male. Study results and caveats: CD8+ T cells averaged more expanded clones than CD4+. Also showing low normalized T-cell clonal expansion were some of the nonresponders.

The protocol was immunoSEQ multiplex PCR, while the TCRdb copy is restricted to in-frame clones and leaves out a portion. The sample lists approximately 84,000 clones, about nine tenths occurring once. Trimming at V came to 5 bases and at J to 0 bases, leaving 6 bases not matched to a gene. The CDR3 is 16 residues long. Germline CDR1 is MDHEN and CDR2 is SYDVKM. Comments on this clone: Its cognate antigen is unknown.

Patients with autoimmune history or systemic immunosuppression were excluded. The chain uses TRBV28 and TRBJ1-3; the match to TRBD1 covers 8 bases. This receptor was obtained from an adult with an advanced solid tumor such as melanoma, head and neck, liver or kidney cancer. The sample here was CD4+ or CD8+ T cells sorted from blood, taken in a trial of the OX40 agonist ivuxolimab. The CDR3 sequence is CASSPYDRGSGNTIYF. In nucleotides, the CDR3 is TGTGCCAGCAGTCCGTACGACAGGGGCTCTGGAAACACCATATATTTT. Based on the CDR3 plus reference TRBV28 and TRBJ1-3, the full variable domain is DVKVTQSSRYLVKRTGEKVFLECVQDMDHENMFWYRQDPGLGLRLIYFSYDVKMKEKGDIPEGYSVSREKKERFSLILESASTNQTSMYLCASSPYDRGSGNTIYFGEGSWLTVV.